This TCR beta chain emerged from a study of molecular identifiers for immune sequencing clone quantification. For this clonotype: This may come from a read error, since a much larger clone is one base off.

A CD8+CD4-CCR7+CD45RA+ gate was used to sort naive CD8 T cells. There are 14 residues in the CDR3. Germline CDR1 MDHEN, CDR2 SYDVKM. Listed TCR primers, together with previously described methods, were used for the bulk TCR libraries. One entry per CDR3 protein results from TCRdb running MiXCR on the PCR reads. The repertoire holds around 470,000 distinct CDR3 sequences, with 25% as singletons. The sequence was obtained from a human donor in good health. Some libraries in this study had Jurkat cell RNA spiked in. Input material: naive CD8+ T cells from blood, with Jurkat cell RNA spiked in. Subset here: FACS-sorted CD8+CD4-CCR7+CD45RA+ naive T cells. This sequence joins TRBV28 and TRBJ1-1; TRBD1 is a possible D gene (6 bases). The chain's CDR3 is CASSAQGLNTEAIF. The CDR3 nucleotides read TGTGCCAGCAGCGCACAGGGTCTGAACACTGAAGCTATCTTT.